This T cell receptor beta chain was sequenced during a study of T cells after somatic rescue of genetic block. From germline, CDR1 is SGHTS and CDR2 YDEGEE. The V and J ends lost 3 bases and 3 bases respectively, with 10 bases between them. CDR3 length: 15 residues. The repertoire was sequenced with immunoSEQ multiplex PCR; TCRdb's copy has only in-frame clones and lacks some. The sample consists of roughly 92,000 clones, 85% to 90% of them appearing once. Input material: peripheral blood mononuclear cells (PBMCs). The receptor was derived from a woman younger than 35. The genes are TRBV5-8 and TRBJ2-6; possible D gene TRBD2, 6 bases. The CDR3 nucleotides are TGTGCCAGCAGCTCGGGGGACCTTGGGGCCAACGTCCTGACTTTC. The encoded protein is CASSSGDLGANVLTF.